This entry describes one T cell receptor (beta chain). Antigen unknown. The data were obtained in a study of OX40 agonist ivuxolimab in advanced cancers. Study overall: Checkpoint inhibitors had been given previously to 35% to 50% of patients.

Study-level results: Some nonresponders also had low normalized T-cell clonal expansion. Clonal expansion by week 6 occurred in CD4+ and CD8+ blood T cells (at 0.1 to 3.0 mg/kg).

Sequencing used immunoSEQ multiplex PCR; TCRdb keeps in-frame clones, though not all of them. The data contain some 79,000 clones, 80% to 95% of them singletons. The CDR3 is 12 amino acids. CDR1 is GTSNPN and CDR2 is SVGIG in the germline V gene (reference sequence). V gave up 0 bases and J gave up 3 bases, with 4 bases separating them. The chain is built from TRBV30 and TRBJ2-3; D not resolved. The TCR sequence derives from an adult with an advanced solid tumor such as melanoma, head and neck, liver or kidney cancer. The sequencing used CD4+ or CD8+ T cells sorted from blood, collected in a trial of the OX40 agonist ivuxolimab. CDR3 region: CAWSVGTDTQYF. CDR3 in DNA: TGTGCCTGGAGTGTTGGTACAGATACGCAGTATTTT. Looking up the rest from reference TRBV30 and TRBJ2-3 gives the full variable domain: SQTIHQWPATLVQPVGSPLSLECTVEGTSNPNLYWYRQAAGRGLQLLFYSVGIGQISSEVPQNLSASRPQDRQFILSSKKLLLSDSGFYLCAWSVGTDTQYFGPGTRLTVL.